This T cell receptor beta chain derives from a study of blood T cell repertoires in COVID-19 (TCRdb year 2020). A note on the overall study: Collaborator samples came from the United States, Italy and Spain and covered acute and convalescent phases of COVID-19. The material from the prospective study consisted of cDNA or gDNA derived from T cells, B-cell-depleted T cells, or PBMCs. Subjects who had been exposed to COVID-19, were actively infected with it, or had recovered from it provided the deeply sampled blood TCRbeta repertoires that made up the dataset. The repertoires were released in a freely available public database meant as a resource for research on the immune response to SARS-CoV-2. The samples were drawn from two sources: the first 160 participants of the ongoing ImmuneRACE study, and 1,000 to 1,500 subjects contributed by 6 global collaborators. Nearly every sample came with metadata listing a de-identified subject ID, COVID-19 status, age in years and sex. Where available, HLA class I and class II types were taken from metadata supplied by the sample provider and were not determined by assay-based typing. Study-level results and caveats: The amount of clinical and demographic metadata varied by source and participant and was provided uncurated.

At one collaborating source in Seattle, patients were enrolled during active infection and were followed longitudinally through the course of disease. Whole blood was collected in K2EDTA tubes by collaborating institutions according to the institutions' own protocols. For TCRbeta analysis, collaborators shipped samples as frozen whole blood, isolated PBMCs, or DNA extracted from either of those sample types. TCRbeta CDR3 regions were amplified from genomic DNA using the immunoSEQ Assay, a bias-controlled multiplex PCR. The paper's data handling went like this. The number of nucleated cells in each sample was estimated by amplification of reference gene primers within the assay. Sequence reads were collapsed and filtered to measure the absolute abundance of every unique TCRbeta CDR3 rearrangement. For each sample, productive Simpson clonality was calculated as the square root of Simpson's diversity index over productive rearrangements. TCRdb re-hosts the immuneACCESS table, in-frame sequences only. Its copies lack some clones; in the studies checked, an unresolved V gene accounts for under half of them, and the cause for the rest is not known. V and J calls plus clone size are reproduced from that table; the DNA served to infer D and trimming. This sample comprises about 120,000 clones, 90% of them detected only once. The ten biggest clones cover around 4% of the sample.

Notes on this clone: What antigen it recognizes has not been identified. Base qualities are missing; no much larger clone stands one base away.

Sequenced material: peripheral blood. The sequence was collected from a woman between 55 and 75 years old with COVID-19, enrolled during active disease.

The sequence in DNA is TGTGCCAGCAAAAGCTTGGCTAGCGGGGAAGGCGAGCAGTTCTTC. It specifies CASKSLASGEGEQFF. This chain is built from TRBV2 and TRBJ2-1; 9 bases in the middle match TRBD2. The CDR3, cysteine through phenylalanine, is 15 amino acids long. Only the CDR3 portion is preserved as DNA: 45 bases, with reading frame beginning at the first base. CDR1 SNHLY and CDR2 FYNNEI are derived from the germline V gene. Ends trimmed: V by 7 bases, J by 10 bases; bases unmatched to a gene: 14. The full variable domain, completed from the reference TRBV2 and TRBJ2-1 proteins outside the CDR3, reads EPEVTQTPSHQVTQMGQEVILRCVPISNHLYFYWYRQILGQKVEFLVSFYNNEISEKSEIFDDQFSVERPDGSNFTLKIRSTKLEDSAMYFCASKSLASGEGEQFFGPGTRLTVL.